These T cell receptor beta chains were read from a single sample in a study of cytomegalovirus exposure and HLA in healthy donors. Clones were read by immunoSEQ multiplex PCR, and TCRdb kept only the in-frame ones, dropping some. The sample shows under 70,000 clones, approximately 80% of them seen only once. The sequenced material came from PBMCs. Source of these receptors: a man aged 50 to 59 in good health and CMV-seronegative. Each CDR3 is given with its conserved first and last residue. Each record gives: D gene, clone size, J gene, V gene, CDR3 DNA, CDR3 protein. D genes are given only for firm matches. Rows may omit the clone size; those that give it use once, few, many or a size class.

NA | NA | TRBJ1-4 | TRBV18 | TGTGCCAGCTCACCCACGACAGCAGGTTCTAATGAAAAACTGTTTTTT | CASSPTTAGSNEKLFF
NA | NA | TRBJ1-2 | TRBV7-2 | TGTGCCAGCAGCGACCCGGGGGGAGGGTCGGGCTACACCTTC | CASSDPGGGSGYTF
TRBD1 | NA | TRBJ2-3 | TRBV9 | TGTGCCAGCAGCCCACTCCCACCGGGACAGGGGGCGGGGACCCCCCTCCAGTATTTT | CASSPLPPGQGAGTPLQYF
TRBD1 | NA | TRBJ1-6 | TRBV27 | TGTGCCAGCAGTTCGTTGGTCAGGGGGGCGAGCTCCTATAATTCACCCCTCCACTTT | CASSSLVRGASSYNSPLHF
NA | NA | TRBJ2-2 | TRBV6-1 | TGTGCCAGCAGTGAACGTCTCAGGGGCCCGCCAGACACCGGGGAGCTGTTTTTT | CASSERLRGPPDTGELFF
NA | NA | TRBJ2-2 | TRBV19 | TGTGCCAGTAGTTGGGGGGCCGGGGAGCTGTTTTTT | CASSWGAGELFF
TRBD2 | NA | TRBJ2-3 | TRBV5-1 | TGCGCCAGCAGCTTGGCCGGCGGGGGGGACACAGATACGCAGTATTTT | CASSLAGGGDTDTQYF
NA | few | TRBJ2-5 | TRBV5-1 | TGCGCCAGCAGCGTCGGTACCCAAGAGACCCAGTACTTC | CASSVGTQETQYF
NA | NA | TRBJ2-7 | TRBV2 | TGTGCCAGCAGGGGGCAGACTTCCTACGAGCAGTACTTC | CASRGQTSYEQYF
NA | once | TRBJ2-7 | TRBV14 | TGTGCCAGCAGCCCGTCGTTCGAAAGGGGCTCCTACGAGCAGTACTTC | CASSPSFERGSYEQYF
NA | NA | TRBJ1-2 | TRBV10-3 | TGTGCCATCAGTGGACGCACAGGGAACTATGGCTACACCTTC | CAISGRTGNYGYTF
NA | NA | TRBJ2-1 | TRBV19 | TGTGCCAGTAGTATACAAGCTGGCAATGAGCAGTTCTTC | CASSIQAGNEQFF
NA | NA | TRBJ1-5 | TRBV7-9 | TGTGCCAGCAGCTTGAACAGGGCGCCCCAGCATTTT | CASSLNRAPQHF
TRBD1 | NA | TRBJ1-1 | TRBV19 | TGTGCCAGTAGTATTTTTTGGGCGGACAGGGCGGACACTGAAGCTTTCTTT | CASSIFWADRADTEAFF